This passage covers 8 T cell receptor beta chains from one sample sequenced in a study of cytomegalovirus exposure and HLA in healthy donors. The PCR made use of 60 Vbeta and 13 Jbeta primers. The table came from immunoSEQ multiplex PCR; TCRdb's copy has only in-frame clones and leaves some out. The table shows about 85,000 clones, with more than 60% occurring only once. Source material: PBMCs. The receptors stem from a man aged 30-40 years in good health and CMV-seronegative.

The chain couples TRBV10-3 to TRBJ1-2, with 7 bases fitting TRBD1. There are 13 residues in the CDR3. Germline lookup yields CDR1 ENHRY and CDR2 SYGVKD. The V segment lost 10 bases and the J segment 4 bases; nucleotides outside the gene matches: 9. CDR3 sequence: CASSRQGGYGYTF. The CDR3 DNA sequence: TGTGCCAGCAGCCGACAGGGAGGCTATGGCTACACCTTC.

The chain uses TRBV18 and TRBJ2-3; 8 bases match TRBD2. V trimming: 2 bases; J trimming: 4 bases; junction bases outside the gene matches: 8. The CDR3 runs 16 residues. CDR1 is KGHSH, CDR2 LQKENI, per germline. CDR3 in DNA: TGTGCCAGCTCACCAGTATCAGGAGCGGGAGCAGATACGCAGTATTTT. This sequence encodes CASSPVSGAGADTQYF.

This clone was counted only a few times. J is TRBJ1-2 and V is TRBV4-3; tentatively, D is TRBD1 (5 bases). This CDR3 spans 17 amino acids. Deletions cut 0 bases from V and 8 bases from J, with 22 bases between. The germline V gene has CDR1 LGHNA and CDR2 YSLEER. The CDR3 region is CASSQDSVQVVKVGYTF. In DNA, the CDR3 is TGCGCCAGCAGCCAAGATTCCGTACAGGTAGTCAAGGTGGGCTACACCTTC.

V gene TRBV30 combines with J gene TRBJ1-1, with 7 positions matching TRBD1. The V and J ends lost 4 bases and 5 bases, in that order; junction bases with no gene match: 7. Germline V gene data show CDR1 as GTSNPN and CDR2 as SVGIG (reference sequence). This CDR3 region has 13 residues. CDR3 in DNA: TGTGCCTGGACCCGGACAGGTAGGACTGAAGCTTTCTTT. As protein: CAWTRTGRTEAFF.

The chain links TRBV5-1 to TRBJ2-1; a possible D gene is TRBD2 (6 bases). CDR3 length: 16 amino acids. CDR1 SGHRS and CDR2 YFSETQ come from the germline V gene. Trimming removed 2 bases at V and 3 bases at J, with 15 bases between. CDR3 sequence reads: CASSLGEGGDYNEQFF. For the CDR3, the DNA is TGCGCCAGCAGCTTAGGAGAGGGCGGGGACTACAATGAGCAGTTCTTC.

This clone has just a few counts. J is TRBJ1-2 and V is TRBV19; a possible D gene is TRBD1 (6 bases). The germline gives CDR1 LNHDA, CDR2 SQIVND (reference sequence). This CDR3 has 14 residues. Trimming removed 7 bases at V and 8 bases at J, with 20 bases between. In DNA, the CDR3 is TGTGCCAGTACCCACGACCTGGGGGCGTGGGGCTACACCTTC. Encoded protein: CASTHDLGAWGYTF.

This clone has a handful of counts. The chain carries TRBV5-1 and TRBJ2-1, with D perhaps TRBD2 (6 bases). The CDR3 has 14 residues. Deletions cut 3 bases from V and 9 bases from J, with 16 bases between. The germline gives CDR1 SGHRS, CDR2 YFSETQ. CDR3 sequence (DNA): TGCGCCAGCAGCTGGGGACTCAGTCGGAGTGAGCAGTTCTTC. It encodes CASSWGLSRSEQFF. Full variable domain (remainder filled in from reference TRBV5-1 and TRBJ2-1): KAGVTQTPRYLIKTRGQQVTLSCSPISGHRSVSWYQQTPGQGLQFLFEYFSETQRNKGNFPGRFSGRQFSNSRSEMNVSTLELGDSALYLCASSWGLSRSEQFFGPGTRLTVL.

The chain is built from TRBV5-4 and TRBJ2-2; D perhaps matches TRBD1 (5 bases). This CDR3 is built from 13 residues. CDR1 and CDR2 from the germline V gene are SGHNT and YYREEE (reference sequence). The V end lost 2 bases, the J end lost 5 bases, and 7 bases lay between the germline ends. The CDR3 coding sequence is TGTGCCAGCAGCTTCAGGGAAACCGGGGAGCTGTTTTTT. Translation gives CASSFRETGELFF.